Below are 32 T cell receptor beta chains sequenced from a single sample in a study of CD8 T cells in Susac syndrome. RNA in amounts of roughly 0.5 to 1 ug was reverse transcribed with random hexamers. One entry per CDR3 protein results from TCRdb running MiXCR on the immunoSEQ multiplex PCR reads. The sample includes approximately 50,000 distinct CDR3 sequences, more than 85% of them seen just once. Sequencing was performed on CD8+ T cells from PBMCs. The receptors shown here come from a human donor with Susac syndrome.

The CDR3 bases are TGTGCCACCAGCAGAGATTGGCCTGACAGACGGGAGACCCAGTACTTC. Translated: CATSRDWPDRRETQYF. The V call is TRBV15, the J call TRBJ2-5, with a possible D match to TRBD1 (5 bases). The CDR3 runs to 16 residues. Trimming took off 0 bases at V and 5 bases at J, with 16 bases between the two ends. Germline CDR1 and CDR2: LNHNV and YYDKDF (reference sequence).

The rearrangement uses TRBV10-3 and TRBJ1-1; no clear D. Germline CDR1 is ENHRY and CDR2 is SYGVKD. V was shortened by 0 bases and J by 9 bases, with 20 bases between the two germline ends. The CDR3 extends over 16 amino acids. Here the CDR3 reads CAISESTGLEAQQAFF. The CDR3 DNA follows: TGTGCCATCAGTGAGTCGACTGGCCTTGAAGCCCAACAAGCTTTCTTT.

This sequence joins TRBV30 and TRBJ2-2, with D unclear. The germline V gene has CDR1 GTSNPN and CDR2 SVGIG (reference sequence). Trimming took 0 bases from V and 6 from J, leaving 8 bases between them. The CDR3 spans 13 residues. The DNA for the CDR3 is TGTGCCTGGAGTGTACTGTCTGCCGGGGAGCTGTTTTTT. This sequence encodes CAWSVLSAGELFF.

J is TRBJ1-2 and V is TRBV29-1; weak D call: TRBD1 (5 bases). This CDR3 is built from 13 residues. Trimming took 2 bases from V and 4 from J, leaving 11 bases between them. Per the germline V gene, CDR1 is SQVTM and CDR2 is ANQGSEA. The CDR3 nucleotides read TGCAGCGTTGAAAGGGGTACCGGCTATGGCTACACCTTC. This translates into CSVERGTGYGYTF.

This clonotype has a single count. The chain links TRBV9 to TRBJ2-7, with D perhaps matching TRBD2 (5 bases). The CDR3 is made up of 13 amino acids. Germline CDR1 is SGDLS and CDR2 is YYNGEE. Trimming took off 0 bases at V and 1 base at J, with 5 bases between the two ends. The CDR3 region is CASSVAGSYEQYF. Here the CDR3 DNA reads TGTGCCAGCAGCGTAGCGGGGTCCTACGAGCAGTACTTC.

This chain connects TRBV20-1 to TRBJ1-5; D remains ambiguous. The V and J ends lost 0 bases and 2 bases respectively, with 14 bases between them. The CDR3 covers 16 residues. Per germline, CDR1 DFQATT and CDR2 SNEGSKA (reference sequence). CDR3 DNA sequence: TGCAGTGCTAGAGACCGGAAGGCTGGTGGCAATCAGCCCCAGCATTTT. Translating it yields CSARDRKAGGNQPQHF.

The chain couples TRBV7-2 to TRBJ2-7, with D possibly TRBD1 on 6 matching bases. Germline CDR1 is SGHTA and CDR2 is FQGNSA. Trimming pared 3 bases from V and 2 bases from J, leaving 8 bases between. This CDR3 spans 13 amino acids. The CDR3 region has the DNA TGTGCCAGCAGCTTGGACAGACCCTACGAGCAGTACTTC. This encodes CASSLDRPYEQYF.

This sequence joins TRBV5-5 and TRBJ2-2, with D possibly matching TRBD1 (6 bases). Germline V lookup: CDR1 SGHKS, CDR2 YYEKEE (reference sequence). The germline V and J ends were trimmed by 5 bases and 1 base, with 15 bases remaining between them. This CDR3 has 16 amino acids. This chain's CDR3 is CASRPKETGNTGELFF. CDR3 bases: TGTGCCAGCAGGCCCAAGGAGACAGGGAACACCGGGGAGCTGTTTTTT.

This clonotype appeared a single time. The rearrangement joins TRBV29-1 to TRBJ2-3; D remains unclear. V lost 4 bases to trimming and J lost 1 base, with 0 bases between them. CDR1 and CDR2 (germline): SQVTM, ANQGSEA. The CDR3 is made up of 10 amino acids. Here the CDR3 DNA reads TGCAGCGTTGGCACAGATACGCAGTATTTT. Protein sequence: CSVGTDTQYF.

The chain recombines TRBV9 with TRBJ1-2; the D gene is possibly TRBD1 (5 bases). This CDR3 comprises 13 residues. Germline V gene data show CDR1 as SGDLS and CDR2 as YYNGEE. Trimming took 6 bases from V and 4 from J, leaving 13 bases between them. The DNA of the CDR3 is TGTGCCAGCACCAGGGACGAAGGCTATGGCTACACCTTC. This translates into CASTRDEGYGYTF.

The chain has TRBV19 and TRBJ2-2; D is uncertain. This CDR3 contains 14 residues. Germline loops: CDR1 LNHDA, CDR2 SQIVND (reference sequence). V was cut by 3 bases and J by 7 bases, with 12 bases left in between. This CDR3 is CASSMWLKSGELFF. The CDR3 bases are TGTGCCAGTAGTATGTGGTTAAAGAGCGGGGAGCTGTTTTTT.

The V and J genes are TRBV4-3 and TRBJ2-1, with D maybe TRBD2 (5 bases). The CDR3 has 14 residues. Germline loops: CDR1 LGHNA, CDR2 YSLEER. V was clipped by 0 bases and J by 9 bases, with 12 bases between them. In DNA form, the CDR3 reads TGCGCCAGCAGCCAAGAACTAGAACTGCCTGAGCAGTTCTTC. Its protein product is CASSQELELPEQFF.

The chain carries TRBV4-3 and TRBJ1-2; D gene unclear. The V gene's germline CDR1 is LGHNA and CDR2 YSLEER. V gave up 0 bases and J gave up 4 bases, with 12 bases separating them. This CDR3 has 15 amino acids. In DNA form, the CDR3 reads TGCGCCAGCAGCCAAGAGGGGAACAATCGCTATGGCTACACCTTC. Its translation is CASSQEGNNRYGYTF.

This clonotype came up once. This chain links TRBV7-2 with TRBJ2-7; TRBD2 is a possible D gene (6 bases). CDR3 length equals 13 residues. Deletions cut 5 bases from V and 3 bases from J, with 11 bases between. Germline CDR1 is SGHTA and CDR2 is FQGNSA. The CDR3 protein is CASSAGTVYEQYF. In DNA form, the CDR3 reads TGTGCCAGCAGCGCCGGGACTGTCTACGAGCAGTACTTC.

The chain joins TRBV25-1 to TRBJ2-1, with D uncertain. Germline CDR1 MGHDK, CDR2 SYGVNS. Trimming shortened V by 4 bases and J by 7 bases, and 5 bases separated the two germline ends. The CDR3 is made up of 11 amino acids. In nucleotides, the CDR3 is TGTGCCAGCAGTGTACATAATGAGCAGTTCTTC. This translates into CASSVHNEQFF.

The genes are TRBV14 and TRBJ1-4; the D gene is possibly TRBD1 (6 bases). CDR1 SGHDN and CDR2 FVKESK come from the germline V gene. V gave up 2 bases and J gave up 16 bases, with 14 bases separating them. This CDR3 is built from 12 residues. The CDR3 nucleotides are TGTGCCAGCAGCCAATTCGGACAGACCAAGTTTTTT. Encoded protein: CASSQFGQTKFF.

The chain recombines TRBV29-1 with TRBJ1-4; a weak D match, TRBD1 (6 bases). Germline V lookup: CDR1 SQVTM, CDR2 ANQGSEA. With 5 bases removed from V and 7 bases from J, the gap between germline ends came to 8 bases. This CDR3 is 11 amino acids long. This CDR3 reads CSVTDSEKLFF. CDR3 coding DNA: TGCAGCGTTACGGACAGTGAAAAACTGTTTTTT.

This clonotype has a single count. The CDR3: CASSGGTVYGYTF. The CDR3 DNA sequence: TGTGCCAGCAGCGGCGGGACAGTCTATGGCTACACCTTC. The V call is TRBV7-9, the J call TRBJ1-2, with 7 nucleotides matching TRBD1. V was clipped by 5 bases and J by 4 bases; unmatched bases: 4. Germline CDR1 is SEHNR and CDR2 is FQNEAQ (reference sequence). The CDR3 covers 13 residues.

The chain couples TRBV19 to TRBJ1-1, with D possibly matching TRBD1 (6 bases). Germline loops: CDR1 LNHDA, CDR2 SQIVND (reference sequence). V was trimmed by 5 bases and J by 1 base, leaving 8 bases between them. The CDR3 runs to 13 residues. The DNA of the CDR3 is TGTGCCAGTAGTTGGACAGAGAACACTGAAGCTTTCTTT. It translates to CASSWTENTEAFF.

The chain is built from TRBV4-1 and TRBJ2-1, with D perhaps being TRBD1 or TRBD2 (6 bases each). V was pared by 0 bases and J by 7 bases, with 16 bases between. The CDR3 totals 16 residues. The germline V gene has CDR1 MGHRA and CDR2 YSYEKL. The CDR3 DNA is TGCGCCAGCAGCCAAGATTCCGGGGGCTCTGGGAATGAGCAGTTCTTC. This encodes CASSQDSGGSGNEQFF.

This clonotype was counted only a few times. The chain couples TRBV13 to TRBJ2-5, with 7 bases that match TRBD1. In germline, CDR1 is PRHDT, CDR2 FYEKMQ (reference sequence). This CDR3 is built from 14 residues. V shed 5 bases, J shed 4 bases, and the junction held 7 bases outside the gene matches. This CDR3 is CASSPRQGSETQYF. CDR3 in DNA: TGTGCCAGCAGCCCACGACAGGGATCAGAGACCCAGTACTTC.

This chain joins TRBV11-3 and TRBJ2-3, with D tentatively TRBD1 or TRBD2 (6 bases each). Trimming removed 6 bases at V and 1 base at J, with 20 bases between. The CDR3 loop spans 17 amino acids. Germline V gene lookup returns CDR1 SGHNT and CDR2 YENEEA. The CDR3 reads CASSLRPWGARTDTQYF. DNA of the CDR3: TGTGCCAGCAGTCTCAGGCCATGGGGGGCCCGCACAGATACGCAGTATTTT.

The V call is TRBV19, the J call TRBJ1-1; D is unclear. Looked up from germline, CDR1 is LNHDA and CDR2 is SQIVND (reference sequence). Trimming stripped 3 bases from V and 1 base from J, with 3 bases between. The CDR3 contains 12 residues. The CDR3: CASSIGNTEAFF. The CDR3 DNA reads TGTGCCAGTAGTATCGGGAACACTGAAGCTTTCTTT.

The chain combines TRBV4-1 with TRBJ2-7, with a possible D match to TRBD1 (6 bases). CDR3 length equals 15 residues. Trimming removed 3 bases at V and 0 bases at J, with 12 bases between. CDR1 and CDR2 from the germline V gene are MGHRA and YSYEKL. The chain's CDR3 is CASSQGQGTSYEQYF. The CDR3 nucleotides are TGCGCCAGCAGCCAGGGGCAGGGGACCTCCTACGAGCAGTACTTC.

The rearrangement links TRBV1 to TRBJ1-1; the DNA was not used to check the table's D call, TRBD1. TRBV1 constitutes a pseudogene. The CDR3 length is 15 residues. Here the CDR3 reads CTSSPATQGNTEAFF. CDR3 DNA sequence: TGCACCAGCAGCCCTGCGACACAGGGGAACACTGAAGCTTTCTTT.

The rearrangement links TRBV19 to TRBJ1-2; 7 nucleotides agree with TRBD1. Germline CDR1 is LNHDA and CDR2 is SQIVND (reference sequence). The CDR3 extends over 13 amino acids. V shed 9 bases, J shed 3 bases, and the junction held 7 bases outside the gene matches. The CDR3 bases are TGTGCCAGCTCTTTCGGGACAGACTATGGCTACACCTTC. Translation: CASSFGTDYGYTF.

This clonotype was found a few times. This chain connects TRBV9 to TRBJ2-1; D gene unclear. The CDR3 runs 12 residues. CDR1 is SGDLS and CDR2 is YYNGEE in the germline V gene. Deletions cut 2 bases from V and 7 bases from J, with 7 bases between. The CDR3 spells CASSVGENEQFF. CDR3 DNA: TGTGCCAGCAGCGTCGGTGAGAATGAGCAGTTCTTC.

Comment on this clonotype: At one of its ends the junction is not consistent with the germline gene, which may arise from a read error. V and J are TRBV7-8 and TRBJ2-7, with D possibly being TRBD1 (6 bases). The CDR3 contains 12 residues. Germline V lookup: CDR1 SGHVS, CDR2 FQNEAQ. The CDR3 sequence: CASSPVGQGQNF. The CDR3 region has the DNA TGTGCCAGCAGCCCAGTGGGACAAGGACAGAACTTC.

This rearrangement joins TRBV12-3 or TRBV12-4 to TRBJ2-7, with TRBD1 identical over 9 bases. The junction had 9 bases not matched to a gene; V was cut back by 6 bases and J by 0 bases. The CDR3 contains 16 residues. The CDR3 DNA sequence: TGTGCCAGCAGCCCTCCGGGACAGGGTAACTCCTACGAGCAGTACTTC. It codes for CASSPPGQGNSYEQYF.

The chain joins TRBV2 to TRBJ2-3; TRBD2 matches 9 bases. J was trimmed by 6 bases and V by 1 base; bases with no gene match: 8. In germline, CDR1 is SNHLY, CDR2 FYNNEI. CDR3 length: 16 amino acids. In DNA, the CDR3 is TGTGCCAGCAGTGAAGGGCGGACTAGCGCCAGGGATACGCAGTATTTT. This encodes CASSEGRTSARDTQYF.

The rearrangement uses TRBV3-1 and TRBJ2-2; 16 nucleotides align to TRBD2. The length of the CDR3 is 19 residues. J was trimmed by 4 bases and V by 5 bases; bases with no gene match: 10. Looked up from germline, CDR1 is LGHDT and CDR2 is YNNKEL (reference sequence). The CDR3 loop reads CASSNIGTSGGAFTGELFF. CDR3 bases: TGTGCCAGCAGCAACATCGGGACTAGCGGGGGGGCATTCACCGGGGAGCTGTTTTTT.

This chain connects TRBV3-1 to TRBJ1-2, with D uncertain. CDR3 length: 13 residues. Looked up from germline, CDR1 is LGHDT and CDR2 is YNNKEL (reference sequence). V was trimmed by 3 bases and J by 3 bases, leaving 8 bases between them. The CDR3 loop reads CASSQRSDYGYTF. The CDR3 nucleotides read TGTGCCAGCAGCCAGCGGTCGGACTATGGCTACACCTTC.